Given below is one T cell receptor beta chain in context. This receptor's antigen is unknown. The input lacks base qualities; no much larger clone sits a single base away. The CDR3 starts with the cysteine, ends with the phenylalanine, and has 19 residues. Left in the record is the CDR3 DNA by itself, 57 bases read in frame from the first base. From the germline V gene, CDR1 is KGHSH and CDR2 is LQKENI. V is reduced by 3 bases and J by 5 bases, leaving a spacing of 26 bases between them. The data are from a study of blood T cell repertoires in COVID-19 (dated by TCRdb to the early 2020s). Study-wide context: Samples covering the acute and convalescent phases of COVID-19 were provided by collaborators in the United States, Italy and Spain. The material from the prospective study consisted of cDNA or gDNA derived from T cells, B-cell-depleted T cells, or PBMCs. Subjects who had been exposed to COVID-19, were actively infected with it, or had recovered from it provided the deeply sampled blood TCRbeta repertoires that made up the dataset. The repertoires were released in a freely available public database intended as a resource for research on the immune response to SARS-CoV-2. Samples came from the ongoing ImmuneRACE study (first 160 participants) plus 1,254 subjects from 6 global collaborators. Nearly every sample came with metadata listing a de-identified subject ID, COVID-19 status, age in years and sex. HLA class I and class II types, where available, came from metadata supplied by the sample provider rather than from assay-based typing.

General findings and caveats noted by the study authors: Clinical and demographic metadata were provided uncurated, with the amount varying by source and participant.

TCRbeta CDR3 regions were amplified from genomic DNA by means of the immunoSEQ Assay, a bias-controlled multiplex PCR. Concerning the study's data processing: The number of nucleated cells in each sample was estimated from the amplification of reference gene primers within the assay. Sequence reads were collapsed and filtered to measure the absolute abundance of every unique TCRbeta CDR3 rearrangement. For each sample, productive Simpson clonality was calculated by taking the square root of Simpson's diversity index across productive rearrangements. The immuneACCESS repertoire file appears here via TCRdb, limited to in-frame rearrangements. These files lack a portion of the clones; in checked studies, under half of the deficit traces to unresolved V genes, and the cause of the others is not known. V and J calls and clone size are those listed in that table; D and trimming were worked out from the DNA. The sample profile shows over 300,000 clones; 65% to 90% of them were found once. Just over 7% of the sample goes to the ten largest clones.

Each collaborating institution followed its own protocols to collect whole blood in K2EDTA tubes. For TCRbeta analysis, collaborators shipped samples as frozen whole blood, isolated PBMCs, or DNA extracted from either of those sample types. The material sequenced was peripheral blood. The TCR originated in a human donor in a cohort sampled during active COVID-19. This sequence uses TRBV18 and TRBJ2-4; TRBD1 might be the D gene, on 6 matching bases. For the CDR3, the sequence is CASSPSSPGTQNRENIQYF. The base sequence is TGTGCCAGCTCACCTTCCTCTCCGGGGACACAAAATAGGGAAAACATTCAGTACTTC.